This entry lists 8 T cell receptor beta chains sequenced from one sample in a study of blood T cell repertoires in COVID-19. Profiled with immunoSEQ multiplex PCR; TCRdb holds only in-frame clones, not every one. The sample yields some 200,000 clones, 82% seen once. The material sequenced was PBMCs or T cells enriched from blood (not recorded which). The receptors stem from a man aged 40-49 years who had recovered from COVID-19.

The chain couples TRBV5-6 to TRBJ2-5; the match to TRBD1 covers 8 bases. The V and J ends lost 3 bases and 1 base, in that order; junction bases with no gene match: 2. The CDR3 totals 14 residues. Germline lookup yields CDR1 SGHDT and CDR2 YYEEEE. DNA for the CDR3: TGTGCCAGCAGCTCGACAGGGGCCCAAGAGACCCAGTACTTC. Its protein is CASSSTGAQETQYF.

J is TRBJ2-3 and V is TRBV6-5, with 11 bases matching TRBD2. V dropped 10 bases and J dropped 6; count of bases not matched to a gene: 6. Per germline, CDR1 MNHEY and CDR2 SVGAGI. There are 13 residues in the CDR3. This CDR3 reads CATTSGRSDTQYF. The CDR3 nucleotides are TGTGCCACCACTAGCGGGAGATCGGATACGCAGTATTTT.

This rearrangement joins TRBV4-3 to TRBJ2-5; TRBD1 might be the D (5 bases). V gave up 4 bases and J gave up 0 bases, with 6 bases separating them. CDR1 and CDR2 from the germline V gene are LGHNA and YSLEER. The CDR3 is made up of 13 amino acids. This CDR3 is CASSRTNQETQYF. The CDR3 DNA is TGCGCCAGCAGCCGGACAAACCAAGAGACCCAGTACTTC.

This clone came up once. The chain is built from TRBV7-3 and TRBJ1-2; D perhaps matches TRBD1 (6 bases). Germline V CDR1 and CDR2: SGHTA, FQGTGA. The CDR3 is 15 residues long. V lost 2 bases and J 6 bases, leaving 16 bases between the germline ends. Here the CDR3 DNA reads TGTGCCAGCAGCTTATGGGGGCAGGTCGAGGATGGCTACACCTTC. Translating gives CASSLWGQVEDGYTF. Looking up the rest from reference TRBV7-3 and TRBJ1-2 gives the full variable domain: GAGVSQTPSNKVTEKGKYVELRCDPISGHTALYWYRQSLGQGPEFLIYFQGTGAADDSGLPNDRFFAVRPEGSVSTLKIQRTERGDSAVYLCASSLWGQVEDGYTFGSGTRLTVV.

This sequence joins TRBV27 and TRBJ2-7; 7 bases are a match to TRBD1. The V gene end was trimmed by 6 bases and the J gene end by 3 bases; junction bases not matched to a gene: 23. This CDR3 is 19 amino acids long. Germline CDR1 reads MNHEY; CDR2 reads SMNVEV (reference sequence). This CDR3 reads CASRPLTPPLMDRRYEQYF. CDR3 nucleotides: TGTGCCAGCAGGCCGCTCACGCCACCTTTGATGGACAGGCGCTACGAGCAGTACTTC.

The V gene is TRBV5-1, the J gene TRBJ1-1; no definite D call. Germline assignment: CDR1 SGHRS and CDR2 YFSETQ. The V and J ends lost 2 bases and 3 bases respectively, with 8 bases between them. The CDR3 is 13 amino acids. The DNA for the CDR3 is TGCGCCAGCAGCTTAAAACTGGACACTGAAGCTTTCTTT. It encodes CASSLKLDTEAFF.

In its sample, this clone was seen a few times. The CDR3 sequence is CASSPLAAGTSYEQYF. The CDR3 bases are TGTGCCAGCAGCCCCCTCGCTGCGGGGACCTCCTACGAGCAGTACTTC. This chain connects TRBV7-9 to TRBJ2-7, with D possibly being TRBD2 (6 bases). Germline CDR1 reads SEHNR; CDR2 reads FQNEAQ (reference sequence). This CDR3 contains 16 residues. V was shortened by 5 bases and J by 0 bases, with 17 bases between the two germline ends.

The rearrangement links TRBV19 to TRBJ1-2, with D perhaps TRBD1 (5 bases). V lost 3 bases and J lost 4, with 15 bases in between. CDR1 and CDR2 from the germline V gene are LNHDA and SQIVND (reference sequence). This CDR3 has 15 amino acids. The CDR3 DNA reads TGTGCCAGTAGTATCGGTATGGACACAGCCTATGGCTACACCTTC. This gives the protein CASSIGMDTAYGYTF.